This T cell receptor (beta chain) stems from a study of CD8+CD57+ T cells in acquired aplastic anemia. The wider study: Sorted CD4+ and CD8+ cells gave an average of approximately 3.4 ug of DNA.

Germline lookup yields CDR1 LNHNV and CDR2 YYDKDF (reference sequence). The CDR3 runs to 14 residues. V lost 8 bases to trimming and J lost 1 base, with 15 bases between them. This clonotype was counted between two and nine times. As yet, its antigen is unknown. Patients picked for sequencing had shown CD8+CD57+ cell expansion detected by flow cytometry. Each of the patients presented with severe acquired aplastic anemia. Patients had undergone no therapy by the time their blood was sampled. Whole-study results and caveats: Patients and controls had in common approximately 30 CD8+ CDR3 sequences.

TCR beta VDJ and CDR3 were profiled, and genomic DNA was the template. TCRdb processed the reads anew with MiXCR; each CDR3 protein has one entry. The top ten clones hold 1% to 1.5% of a sample with under 350,000 distinct CDR3 sequences, about 50% of them seen once. The sequencing sample was made of sorted CD4+, CD8+, or CD8+CD57+ T cells (not recorded which) from PBMCs. The receptor was derived from a human donor with aplastic anemia. This chain joins TRBV15 and TRBJ2-7; D might be TRBD1 or TRBD2, each matching 5 bases. Here the CDR3 DNA reads TGTGCCACCGCCCCCGGGACGGATTCCTACGAGCAGTACTTC. It yields the protein CATAPGTDSYEQYF. Together with reference TRBV15 and TRBJ2-7, the CDR3 gives the full variable domain: DAMVIQNPRYQVTQFGKPVTLSCSQTLNHNVMYWYQQKSSQAPKLLFHYYDKDFNNEADTPDNFQSRRPNTSFCFLDIRSPGLGDTAMYLCATAPGTDSYEQYFGPGTRLTVT.